Sequencing of this TCR beta chain was carried out in a study of naive and memory T cell subsets. Four PCR rounds used nested alpha and beta constant region primers plus the SP2 primer. Reverse transcription of blood and skin TCR RNA was primed at alpha and beta constant regions. TCRdb re-analysed the 5' RACE reads in MiXCR, keeping a single row per CDR3 protein. Of tens of thousands of distinct CDR3 sequences detected, about 7.2% appear once; the ten largest clones hold 8.5% to 10%. The trim removed 1 base at V and 0 bases at J, leaving 0 bases unmatched. The germline V gene has CDR1 SEHNR and CDR2 FQNEAQ (reference sequence). This CDR3 has 15 residues. This clonotype has at least ten counts. An oligonucleotide containing a UMI was ligated to the 3' end of TCR cDNA.

The receptor was derived from a male donor in good health. The chain employs TRBV7-9 and TRBJ1-1; TRBD1 agrees at 9 bases. CDR3 DNA: TGTGCCAGCAGCTTAGGGGACAGGGTGAACACTGAAGCTTTCTTT. It codes for CASSLGDRVNTEAFF. The full variable domain, in which reference TRBV7-9 and TRBJ1-1 provide the parts outside the CDR3, is DTGVSQNPRHKITKRGQNVTFRCDPISEHNRLYWYRQTLGQGPEFLTYFQNEAQLEKSRLLSDRFSAERPKGSFSTLEIQRTEQGDSAMYLCASSLGDRVNTEAFFGQGTRLTVV.